Each of the 9 T cell receptor beta chains below was sequenced from the same sample in a study of shared clonotypes between healthy human individuals (TCRdb year 2020). CD8 naive samples were obtained by positive selection for CCR7 among CD45RO-negative cells, yielding a CD45RA+CCR7+ population from which TemRA cells were excluded. The receptor library was made with the immunoSEQ multiplex PCR assay. The table comes from immuneACCESS by way of TCRdb, which keeps in-frame sequences with V and J called. Part of the clones is missing from these tables; in studies checked, under half for an unresolved V gene and the rest for unknown reasons. Counted in this sample were around 2.1 million clones; 93% of them appeared once. Jointly, the top ten make up roughly 1.7% of the sample. The sequencing sample was made of naive CD8+ T cells from PBMCs. This specimen's cell subset or site label, interpreted: CD45RA+CCR7+. These receptors were collected from a man aged 18-30 years in good health. Some clones in this sample may be carry-over from other donors' samples.

The chain combines TRBV28 with TRBJ2-5, with 10 bases aligning to TRBD1. This CDR3 contains 14 residues. Germline V gives CDR1 MDHEN, CDR2 SYDVKM. J lost 5 bases, V lost 6 bases, and 6 bases had no gene match. CDR3 sequence reads: CASRATGGRETQYF. CDR3 in DNA: TGTGCCAGCAGAGCGACAGGGGGCAGGGAGACCCAGTACTTC.

The rearrangement links TRBV6-1 to TRBJ2-5, with 9 bases that match TRBD2. Losses at the gene ends were 3 bases for V and 5 bases for J; bases not matched to a gene: 10. The length of the CDR3 is 16 residues. Germline CDR1 is MNHNS and CDR2 is SASEGT. The CDR3 sequence: CASSDRWREGFETQYF. The CDR3, as DNA: TGTGCCAGCAGTGACCGGTGGCGGGAGGGCTTTGAGACCCAGTACTTC.

The chain combines TRBV11-2 with TRBJ1-1; D uncertain. The V gene lost 2 bases and the J gene lost 0 bases, with 7 bases spanning the gap. This CDR3 region has 14 residues. The germline CDR1 and CDR2 sequences are SGHAT and FQNNGV. For the CDR3, the DNA is TGTGCCAGCAGCTTAAACCCTATGAACACTGAAGCTTTCTTT. This gives the protein CASSLNPMNTEAFF.

This clone was seen once. V is TRBV4-1 and J is TRBJ1-3, with a possible D match to TRBD1 (6 bases). Trimming removed 4 bases from V and 6 bases from J, with 16 bases in between. Germline V gene data show CDR1 as MGHRA and CDR2 as YSYEKL. This CDR3 region has 15 residues. The CDR3 sequence is CASSLRLGAENTIYF. The CDR3 bases are TGCGCCAGCAGCCTAAGATTGGGGGCGGAAAACACCATATATTTT.

V gene TRBV7-2 combines with J gene TRBJ2-7, with 8 bases lining up with TRBD1. Germline loops: CDR1 SGHTA, CDR2 FQGNSA. J lost 0 bases, V lost 2 bases, and 3 bases had no gene match. The length of the CDR3 is 15 residues. The CDR3 DNA sequence: TGTGCCAGCAGCTTATGGGGACAGGACTCCTACGAGCAGTACTTC. Its translation: CASSLWGQDSYEQYF.

V is TRBV12-5 and J is TRBJ2-2; D is ambiguous. Germline V gene data show CDR1 as LGHNT and CDR2 as FRNRAP. Trimming left V 6 bases short and J 1 base short, with 12 bases between. This CDR3 has 15 amino acids. The CDR3 is CASGLWQRNTGELFF. In nucleotides, the CDR3 is TGTGCTAGTGGGCTTTGGCAGAGGAACACCGGGGAGCTGTTTTTT.

This clone was seen once. The same CDR3 can be traced to other DNA sequences in this sample. The genes are TRBV5-6 and TRBJ2-7; 7 bases are a match to TRBD2. CDR1 and CDR2 from the germline V gene are SGHDT and YYEEEE. V was clipped by 0 bases and J by 3 bases; unmatched bases: 3. The length of the CDR3 is 14 residues. CDR3 residues: CASSLGSSGYEQYF. CDR3 coding DNA: TGTGCCAGCAGCTTGGGTTCTAGCGGCTACGAGCAGTACTTC.

This chain links TRBV10-3 with TRBJ2-7, with D possibly matching TRBD2 (5 bases). V dropped 8 bases and J dropped 5 bases, with 16 bases sitting between them. This CDR3 is built from 13 residues. Germline loops: CDR1 ENHRY, CDR2 SYGVKD. This CDR3 is CAISLSDTDEQYF. CDR3 sequence (DNA): TGTGCCATCTCCCTTAGCGATACAGACGAGCAGTACTTC.

Comments on this clone: The same CDR3 is also encoded by other DNA sequences in this sample. The rearrangement joins TRBV20-1 to TRBJ1-4; D gene ambiguous. This CDR3 is 10 amino acids long. Trimming pared 6 bases from V and 5 bases from J, leaving 4 bases between. CDR1 is DFQATT, CDR2 SNEGSKA, per germline (reference sequence). The chain's CDR3 is CSAQNEKLFF. The CDR3 DNA sequence: TGCAGTGCACAGAATGAAAAACTGTTTTTT.